These 19 T cell receptor beta chains came from one sample sequenced in a study of cytomegalovirus exposure and HLA in healthy donors. Generated by immunoSEQ multiplex PCR, the TCRdb table keeps only in-frame clones and is missing some. This table holds about 120,000 clones, around 90% found once. Sequenced material: PBMCs. The receptors were sampled from a woman younger than 30 in good health and CMV-seronegative.

The V and J genes are TRBV30 and TRBJ1-1; unclear D gene. V shed 2 bases and J shed 1 base, with 11 bases lying between them. Per germline, CDR1 GTSNPN and CDR2 SVGIG (reference sequence). CDR3 size: 14 residues. CDR3 in amino acids: CAWSRGIGNTEAFF. CDR3 coding DNA: TGTGCCTGGAGTCGAGGGATTGGGAACACTGAAGCTTTCTTT.

The V call is TRBV27, the J call TRBJ2-2; D is uncertain. V was shortened by 4 bases and J by 1 base, with 10 bases between the two germline ends. The CDR3 length is 15 residues. The germline CDR1 and CDR2 sequences are MNHEY and SMNVEV (reference sequence). This CDR3 reads CASSSLAGNTGELFF. In nucleotides, the CDR3 is TGTGCCAGCAGTTCGCTGGCAGGGAACACCGGGGAGCTGTTTTTT.

The chain couples TRBV11-2 to TRBJ2-7; tentative D call: TRBD2 (5 bases). Per the germline V gene, CDR1 is SGHAT and CDR2 is FQNNGV. This CDR3 is built from 16 residues. The V end was cut by 4 bases, the J end by 2 bases, with 18 bases between. The CDR3 nucleotides are TGTGCCAGCAGCTCCTCGCTTCGGGCGGGCGCCTACGAGCAGTACTTC. It yields the protein CASSSSLRAGAYEQYF.

This chain links TRBV4-1 with TRBJ1-2; no definite D call. CDR3 length equals 15 residues. The V gene lost 5 bases and the J gene lost 5 bases, with 18 bases spanning the gap. Germline-derived CDR1 and CDR2 are MGHRA and YSYEKL. This CDR3 reads CASSYVIGSRYGYTF. In DNA, the CDR3 is TGCGCCAGCAGCTACGTCATCGGGAGTAGGTATGGCTACACCTTC.

The rearrangement joins TRBV30 to TRBJ1-1; unclear D gene. The germline CDR1 and CDR2 sequences are GTSNPN and SVGIG (reference sequence). The CDR3 runs 11 residues. V lost 0 bases and J lost 7, with 6 bases in between. CDR3 sequence (DNA): TGTGCCTGGAGTGTACGGAGTGAAGCTTTCTTT. Residues: CAWSVRSEAFF.

The chain joins TRBV5-1 to TRBJ2-7, with D perhaps matching TRBD1 (5 bases). There are 15 residues in the CDR3. Trimming removed 6 bases at V and 3 bases at J, with 19 bases between. Germline lookup yields CDR1 SGHRS and CDR2 YFSETQ. CDR3 in amino acids: CASTQNKGQIYEQYF. CDR3 in DNA: TGCGCCAGCACCCAAAATAAGGGGCAGATCTACGAGCAGTACTTC.

V is TRBV27 and J is TRBJ1-4, with 9 positions matching TRBD1. V shed 8 bases, J shed 11 bases, and the junction held 24 bases outside the gene matches. CDR3 length equals 18 residues. CDR1 is MNHEY, CDR2 SMNVEV, per germline (reference sequence). The CDR3, as DNA: TGTGCCAGCGCTAAATCCGGGACAGGGTGGGTGAGGTTCGAGAAACTGTTTTTT. It translates to CASAKSGTGWVRFEKLFF. The full variable domain, with the rest looked up from reference TRBV27 and TRBJ1-4, is EAQVTQNPRYLITVTGKKLTVTCSQNMNHEYMSWYRQDPGLGLRQIYYSMNVEVTDKGDVPEGYKVSRKEKRNFPLILESPSPNQTSLYFCASAKSGTGWVRFEKLFFGSGTQLSVL.

The chain joins TRBV4-1 to TRBJ1-4; the match to TRBD1 covers 10 bases. CDR1 MGHRA and CDR2 YSYEKL come from the germline V gene. Trimming cost V 1 base and J 5 bases; bases outside gene matches: 4. The CDR3 runs 16 residues. CDR3 protein: CASSQAPGQGNEKLFF. DNA of the CDR3: TGCGCCAGCAGCCAAGCGCCGGGACAGGGGAATGAAAAACTGTTTTTT.

This clone was seen once. The chain carries TRBV28 and TRBJ2-1; 11 bases line up with TRBD2. V was pared by 4 bases and J by 6 bases, with 8 bases of the junction left unmatched. CDR1 MDHEN and CDR2 SYDVKM come from the germline V gene. The CDR3 length is 16 residues. Here the CDR3 reads CASSSISGRAFNEQFF. The DNA for the CDR3 is TGTGCCAGCAGTTCGATTAGCGGGAGGGCTTTCAATGAGCAGTTCTTC.

This sequence joins TRBV7-9 and TRBJ1-5; a weak D match, TRBD1 (5 bases). Germline CDR1 is SEHNR and CDR2 is FQNEAQ (reference sequence). The V end was cut by 3 bases, the J end by 1 base, with 7 bases between. The length of the CDR3 is 14 residues. In nucleotides, the CDR3 is TGTGCCAGCAGCTTTGGGGCAAGCAATCAGCCCCAGCATTTT. Its translation is CASSFGASNQPQHF. Drawing the rest from reference TRBV7-9 and TRBJ1-5, the complete variable domain is DTGVSQNPRHKITKRGQNVTFRCDPISEHNRLYWYRQTLGQGPEFLTYFQNEAQLEKSRLLSDRFSAERPKGSFSTLEIQRTEQGDSAMYLCASSFGASNQPQHFGDGTRLSIL.

The chain uses TRBV27 and TRBJ2-2; TRBD2 matches at 7 bases. In germline, CDR1 is MNHEY, CDR2 SMNVEV (reference sequence). V dropped 5 bases and J dropped 7; count of bases not matched to a gene: 10. CDR3 length: 15 amino acids. The CDR3 loop reads CASSPSFGGNGELFF. The CDR3 region has the DNA TGTGCCAGCAGTCCAAGCTTCGGGGGGAACGGGGAGCTGTTTTTT.

This clone turned up a few times. The chain uses TRBV6-5 and TRBJ1-3, with TRBD1 matching 7 bases. Trimming took 11 bases from V and 4 from J; bases not matched to a gene: 11. The CDR3 consists of 14 residues. From germline, CDR1 is MNHEY and CDR2 SVGAGI. CDR3 nucleotide sequence: TGTGCCTGCGGAAAGACAGGGCTCGGAAACACCATATATTTT. It encodes CACGKTGLGNTIYF.

This chain joins TRBV19 and TRBJ1-5; D might be TRBD1 (6 bases). Trimming shortened V by 6 bases and J by 0 bases, and 18 bases separated the two germline ends. CDR1 and CDR2 (germline): LNHDA, SQIVND (reference sequence). The CDR3 covers 17 residues. The chain's CDR3 is CASSDRDTSYSNQPQHF. Written as DNA, the CDR3 is TGTGCCAGTAGCGACCGGGACACTAGTTATAGCAATCAGCCCCAGCATTTT.

The V call is TRBV27, the J call TRBJ2-7, with TRBD1 identical over 10 bases. Trimming cost V 8 bases and J 2 bases; bases outside gene matches: 6. This CDR3 is built from 14 residues. The germline V gene has CDR1 MNHEY and CDR2 SMNVEV (reference sequence). CDR3 nucleotide sequence: TGTGCCAGCCAGACAGGGGGCACGGCCTACGAGCAGTACTTC. It specifies CASQTGGTAYEQYF.

The genes are TRBV4-2 and TRBJ1-2, with 9 bases that match TRBD1. The trim removed 0 bases at V and 3 bases at J, leaving 5 bases unmatched. In germline, CDR1 is LGHNA, CDR2 YNFKEQ. CDR3 length: 16 amino acids. The CDR3 reads CASSQEPGQGDYGYTF. The CDR3 DNA sequence: TGTGCCAGCAGCCAAGAACCGGGACAGGGTGACTATGGCTACACCTTC.

The chain joins TRBV4-1 to TRBJ1-1; D is unresolved. The V gene's germline CDR1 is MGHRA and CDR2 YSYEKL. V dropped 6 bases and J dropped 4 bases, with 15 bases sitting between them. The CDR3 covers 14 residues. CDR3 protein: CASSPSGESTEAFF. The CDR3 DNA reads TGCGCCAGCAGTCCAAGTGGGGAGAGCACTGAAGCTTTCTTT.

The V gene is TRBV9, the J gene TRBJ2-7; no clear D gene. V dropped 2 bases and J dropped 7 bases, with 13 bases sitting between them. CDR3 size: 13 residues. CDR1 and CDR2 (germline): SGDLS, YYNGEE. The CDR3 DNA reads TGTGCCAGCAGCGTCGAATCTAGTGGGGAGCAGTACTTC. It specifies CASSVESSGEQYF.

The V call is TRBV6-6, the J call TRBJ1-5; D ambiguous. The CDR3 has 15 amino acids. V was clipped by 5 bases and J by 7 bases, with 18 bases between them. CDR1 is MNHNY and CDR2 is SVGAGI in the germline V gene (reference sequence). This CDR3 is CASSPPGGSGQPQHF. DNA of the CDR3: TGTGCCAGCAGTCCCCCGGGAGGGTCAGGACAGCCCCAGCATTTT.

The rearrangement links TRBV23-1 to TRBJ2-7, with a possible D match to TRBD1 (7 bases). TRBV23-1 is recorded as an ORF, its role being uncertain. V lost 0 bases and J lost 4, with 10 bases in between. The CDR3 runs to 14 residues. CDR3 nucleotides: TGCGCCAGCAGTCAATCACAGGGGAGGTACGAGCAGTACTTC. As protein: CASSQSQGRYEQYF.